One T cell receptor (beta chain) is described in this entry. These data come from a study of T cell changes during pregnancy in multiple sclerosis. V dropped 4 bases and J dropped 3; count of bases not matched to a gene: 4. CDR3 length equals 14 residues. Germline CDR1 is SGHRS and CDR2 is YFSETQ. Using immunoSEQ multiplex PCR, the repertoire was profiled, and TCRdb retains in-frame clones only, with some absent. The sample records tens of thousands of clones, 91% being singletons. This receptor was taken from a female donor with multiple sclerosis, enrolled in a pregnancy study. The sequenced sample was CD8+ T cells from peripheral blood mononuclear cells, obtained in the second trimester of pregnancy. The chain joins TRBV5-1 to TRBJ2-7, with 10 nucleotides matching TRBD1. The chain's CDR3 is CASSPGQGVYEQYF. CDR3 coding DNA: TGCGCCAGCAGCCCCGGACAGGGGGTCTACGAGCAGTACTTC.